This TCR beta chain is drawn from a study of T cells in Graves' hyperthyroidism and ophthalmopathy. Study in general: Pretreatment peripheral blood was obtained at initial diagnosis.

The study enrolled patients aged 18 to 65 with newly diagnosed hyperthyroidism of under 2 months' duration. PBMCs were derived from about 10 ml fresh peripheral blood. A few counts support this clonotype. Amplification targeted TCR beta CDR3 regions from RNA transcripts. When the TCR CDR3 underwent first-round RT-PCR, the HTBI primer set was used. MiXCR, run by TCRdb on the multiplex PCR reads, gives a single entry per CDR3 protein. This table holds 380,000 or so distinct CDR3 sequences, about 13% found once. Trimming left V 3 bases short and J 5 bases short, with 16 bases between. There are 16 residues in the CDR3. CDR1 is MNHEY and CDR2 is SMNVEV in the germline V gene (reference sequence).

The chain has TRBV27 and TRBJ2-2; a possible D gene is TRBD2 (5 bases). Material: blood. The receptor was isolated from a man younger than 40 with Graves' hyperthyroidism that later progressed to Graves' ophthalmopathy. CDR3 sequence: CASSLSLAVRTGELFF. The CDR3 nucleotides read TGTGCCAGCAGTTTGTCGCTAGCCGTGAGGACCGGGGAGCTGTTTTTT.